This TCR beta chain was identified during a study of type 1 and type 2 diabetes patients. Amplification started from genomic DNA. Multiplex PCR with 30 forward and 13 reverse primers amplified the TCR beta CDR3. Via MiXCR, TCRdb re-called the multiplex PCR reads, giving one row per CDR3 protein. The table lists under 300,000 distinct CDR3 sequences, 45% to 60% of them singletons, with roughly an eighth in the top ten. The CDR3 consists of 13 residues. The germline V gene has CDR1 LNHDA and CDR2 SQIVND (reference sequence). V lost 11 bases and J lost 8, with 19 bases in between. Sample: peripheral blood mononuclear cells (PBMCs). The TCR comes from a young man with type 2 diabetes. The chain has TRBV19 and TRBJ2-1, with a weak D call TRBD2 (6 bases). CDR3 region: CASSGLRGDEQFF. CDR3 nucleotide sequence: TGTGCCTCCAGTGGTCTTCGCGGGGATGAGCAGTTCTTC.